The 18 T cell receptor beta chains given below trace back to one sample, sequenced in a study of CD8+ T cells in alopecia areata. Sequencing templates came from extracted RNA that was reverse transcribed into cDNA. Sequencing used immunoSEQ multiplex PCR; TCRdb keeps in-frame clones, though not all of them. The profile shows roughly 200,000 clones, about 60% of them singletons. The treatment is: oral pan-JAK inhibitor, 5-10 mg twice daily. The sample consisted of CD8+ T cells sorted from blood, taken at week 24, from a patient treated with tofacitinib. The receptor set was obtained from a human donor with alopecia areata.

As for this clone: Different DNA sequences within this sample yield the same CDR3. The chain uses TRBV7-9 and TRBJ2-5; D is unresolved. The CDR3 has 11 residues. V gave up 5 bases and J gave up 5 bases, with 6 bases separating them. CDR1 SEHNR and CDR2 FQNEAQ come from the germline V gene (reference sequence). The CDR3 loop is CASSPQETQYF. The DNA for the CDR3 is TGTGCCAGCAGCCCACAGGAGACCCAGTACTTC.

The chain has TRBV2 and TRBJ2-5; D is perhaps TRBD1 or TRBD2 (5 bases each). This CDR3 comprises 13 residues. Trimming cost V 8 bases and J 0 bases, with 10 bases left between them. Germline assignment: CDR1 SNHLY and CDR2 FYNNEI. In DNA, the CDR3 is TGTGCCAGCGAGGGACGGCACCAAGAGACCCAGTACTTC. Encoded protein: CASEGRHQETQYF. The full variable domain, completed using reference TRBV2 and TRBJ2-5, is EPEVTQTPSHQVTQMGQEVILRCVPISNHLYFYWYRQILGQKVEFLVSFYNNEISEKSEIFDDQFSVERPDGSNFTLKIRSTKLEDSAMYFCASEGRHQETQYFGPGTRLLVL.

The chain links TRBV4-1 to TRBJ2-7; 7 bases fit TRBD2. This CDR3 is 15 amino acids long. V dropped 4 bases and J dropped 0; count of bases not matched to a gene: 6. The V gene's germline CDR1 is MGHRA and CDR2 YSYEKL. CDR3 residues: CASSLAGGSSYEQYF. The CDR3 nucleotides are TGCGCCAGCAGCCTAGCCGGGGGGTCCTCCTACGAGCAGTACTTC.

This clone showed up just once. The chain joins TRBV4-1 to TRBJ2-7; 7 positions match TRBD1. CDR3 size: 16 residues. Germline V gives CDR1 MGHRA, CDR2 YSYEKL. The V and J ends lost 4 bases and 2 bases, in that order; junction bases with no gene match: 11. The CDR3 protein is CASSPVSETGTYEQYF. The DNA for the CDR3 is TGCGCCAGCAGCCCCGTTTCCGAGACAGGGACCTACGAGCAGTACTTC.

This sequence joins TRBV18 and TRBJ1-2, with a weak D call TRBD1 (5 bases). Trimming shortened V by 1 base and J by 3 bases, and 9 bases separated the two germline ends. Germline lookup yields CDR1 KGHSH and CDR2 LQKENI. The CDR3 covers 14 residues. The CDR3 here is CASSPLGTDYGYTF. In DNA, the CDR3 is TGTGCCAGCTCACCACTCGGGACGGACTATGGCTACACCTTC.

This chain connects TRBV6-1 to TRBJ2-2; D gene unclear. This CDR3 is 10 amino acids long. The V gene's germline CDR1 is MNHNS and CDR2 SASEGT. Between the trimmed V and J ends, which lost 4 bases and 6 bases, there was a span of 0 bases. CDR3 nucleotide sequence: TGTGCCAGCAGTGCCGGGGAGCTGTTTTTT. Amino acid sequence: CASSAGELFF.

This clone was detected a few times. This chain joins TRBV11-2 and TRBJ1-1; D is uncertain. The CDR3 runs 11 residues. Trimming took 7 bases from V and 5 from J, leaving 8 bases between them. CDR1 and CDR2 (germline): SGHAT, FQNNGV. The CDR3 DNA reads TGTGCCAGCACCCACGGAACTGAAGCTTTCTTT. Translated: CASTHGTEAFF.

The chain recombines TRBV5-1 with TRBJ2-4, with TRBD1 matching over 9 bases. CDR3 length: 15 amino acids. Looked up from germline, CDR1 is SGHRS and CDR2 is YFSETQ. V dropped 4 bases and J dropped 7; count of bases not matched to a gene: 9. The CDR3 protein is CASSPRGTGRNIQYF. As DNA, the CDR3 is TGCGCCAGCAGCCCTCGGGGGACAGGGAGGAACATTCAGTACTTC.

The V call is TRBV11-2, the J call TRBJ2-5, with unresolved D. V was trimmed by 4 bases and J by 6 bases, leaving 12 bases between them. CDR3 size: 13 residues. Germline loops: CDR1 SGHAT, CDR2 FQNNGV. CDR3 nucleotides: TGTGCCAGCAGCTCCGACATGGGGAAGACCCAGTACTTC. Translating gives CASSSDMGKTQYF.

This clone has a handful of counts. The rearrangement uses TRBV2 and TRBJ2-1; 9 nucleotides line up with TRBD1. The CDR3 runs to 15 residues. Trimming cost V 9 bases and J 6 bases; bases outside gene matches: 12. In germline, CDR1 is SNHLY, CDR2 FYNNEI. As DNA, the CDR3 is TGTGCCAGTCCCGGGACAGGGTCCCAAATCAATGAGCAGTTCTTC. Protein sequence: CASPGTGSQINEQFF.

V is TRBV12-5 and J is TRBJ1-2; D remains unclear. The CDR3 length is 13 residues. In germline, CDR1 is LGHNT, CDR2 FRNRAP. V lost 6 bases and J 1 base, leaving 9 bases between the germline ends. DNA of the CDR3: TGTGCTAGTGGCCCCGACCTTAACTATGGCTACACCTTC. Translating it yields CASGPDLNYGYTF.

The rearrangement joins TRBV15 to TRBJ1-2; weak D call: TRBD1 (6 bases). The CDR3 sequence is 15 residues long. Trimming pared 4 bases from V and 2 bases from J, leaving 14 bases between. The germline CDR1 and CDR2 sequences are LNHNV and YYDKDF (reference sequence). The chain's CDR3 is CATSTVQDRNYGYTF. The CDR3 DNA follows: TGTGCCACCAGCACCGTCCAGGACAGAAACTATGGCTACACCTTC.

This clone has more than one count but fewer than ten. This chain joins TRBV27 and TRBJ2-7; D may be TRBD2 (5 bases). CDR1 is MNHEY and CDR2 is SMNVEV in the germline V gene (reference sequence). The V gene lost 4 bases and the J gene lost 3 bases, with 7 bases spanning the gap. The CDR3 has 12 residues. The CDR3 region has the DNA TGTGCCAGCAGTTCCGACTACTACGAGCAGTACTTC. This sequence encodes CASSSDYYEQYF.

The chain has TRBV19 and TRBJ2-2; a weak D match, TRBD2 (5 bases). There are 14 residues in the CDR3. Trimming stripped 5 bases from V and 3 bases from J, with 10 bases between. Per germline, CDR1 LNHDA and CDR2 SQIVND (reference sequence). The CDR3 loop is CASSEIGDTGELFF. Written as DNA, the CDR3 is TGTGCCAGTAGTGAGATCGGGGACACCGGGGAGCTGTTTTTT.

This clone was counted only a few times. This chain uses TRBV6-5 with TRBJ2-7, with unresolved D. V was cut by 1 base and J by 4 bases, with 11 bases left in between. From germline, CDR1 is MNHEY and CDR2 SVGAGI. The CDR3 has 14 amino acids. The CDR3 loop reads CASSYLGDGYEQYF. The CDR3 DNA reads TGTGCCAGCAGTTACTTAGGCGACGGATACGAGCAGTACTTC.

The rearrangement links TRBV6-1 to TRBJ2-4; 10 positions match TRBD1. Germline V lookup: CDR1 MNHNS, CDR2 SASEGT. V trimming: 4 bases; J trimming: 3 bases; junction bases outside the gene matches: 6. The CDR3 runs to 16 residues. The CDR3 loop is CASSADRGLFKNIQYF. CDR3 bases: TGTGCCAGCAGTGCTGACAGGGGGCTATTCAAAAACATTCAGTACTTC.

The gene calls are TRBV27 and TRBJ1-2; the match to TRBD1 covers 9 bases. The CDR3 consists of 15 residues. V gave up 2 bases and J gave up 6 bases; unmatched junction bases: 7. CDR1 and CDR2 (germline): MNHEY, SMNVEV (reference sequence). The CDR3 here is CASSLKQGAVNGYTF. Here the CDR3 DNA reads TGTGCCAGCAGTTTAAAACAGGGGGCGGTGAATGGCTACACCTTC.

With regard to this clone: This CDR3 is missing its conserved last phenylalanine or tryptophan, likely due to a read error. The chain's CDR3 is CASSLTSGAVTGELFS. Written as DNA, the CDR3 is TGTGCCAGCAGCCTGACTAGCGGGGCCGTCACCGGGGAGCTGTTTTCT. V usage is TRBV9 and J usage is TRBJ2-2, with 11 bases aligning to TRBD2. Trimming cost V 4 bases and J 4 bases; bases outside gene matches: 6. CDR3 length equals 16 residues. From germline, CDR1 is SGDLS and CDR2 YYNGEE.